The 19 T cell receptor beta chains presented below share a single source sample, sequenced in a study of T cell responses to AZD1222 COVID-19 vaccine. Here immunoSEQ multiplex PCR was the method, and the copy in TCRdb shows in-frame clones only, minus some. The sample consists of roughly 180,000 clones, 94% of them appearing once. The material sequenced was peripheral blood, taken 28 days after the second AZD1222 dose. The receptors originated from an adult who received the AZD1222 COVID-19 vaccine.

J is TRBJ1-4 and V is TRBV19; TRBD1 agrees at 9 bases. Germline lookup yields CDR1 LNHDA and CDR2 SQIVND (reference sequence). This CDR3 region has 13 residues. The V gene end was trimmed by 8 bases and the J gene end by 8 bases; junction bases not matched to a gene: 6. CDR3 coding DNA: TGTGCCAGTTCGTACAGGGGGCAAGAAAAACTGTTTTTT. It yields the protein CASSYRGQEKLFF.

The rearrangement uses TRBV5-6 and TRBJ1-2; D is unclear. From germline, CDR1 is SGHDT and CDR2 YYEEEE. Trimming pared 2 bases from V and 7 bases from J, leaving 15 bases between. This CDR3 region has 14 residues. As DNA, the CDR3 is TGTGCCAGCAGCTTAAATGCTCCTAAGGGTGGCTACACCTTC. It encodes CASSLNAPKGGYTF.

This rearrangement joins TRBV5-1 to TRBJ1-2; D unclear. Deletions cut 1 base from V and 6 bases from J, with 10 bases between. The germline V gene has CDR1 SGHRS and CDR2 YFSETQ. The CDR3 has 13 amino acids. The CDR3, as DNA: TGCGCCAGCAGCTTGCTTGGAGAGGATGGCTACACCTTC. It specifies CASSLLGEDGYTF.

The V and J genes are TRBV30 and TRBJ1-5; TRBD1 matches 12 bases. V trimming: 5 bases; J trimming: 7 bases; junction bases outside the gene matches: 3. The CDR3 contains 13 residues. Germline V gene sequence: CDR1 GTSNPN, CDR2 SVGIG (reference sequence). Here the CDR3 reads CAWEGTGGQPQHF. The CDR3 region has the DNA TGTGCCTGGGAAGGGACAGGGGGCCAGCCCCAGCATTTT.

CDR3 amino acids: CASRPVQGYEQYF. CDR3 DNA sequence: TGTGCCAGCAGGCCTGTACAGGGATACGAGCAGTACTTC. The V gene is TRBV12-3 or TRBV12-4, the J gene TRBJ2-7; possible D gene TRBD1, 6 bases. Trimming took 6 bases from V and 4 from J, leaving 13 bases between them. This CDR3 has 13 residues.

The V call is TRBV19, the J call TRBJ1-1; D uncertain. V was pared by 10 bases and J by 5 bases, with 14 bases between. There are 12 residues in the CDR3. The V gene's germline CDR1 is LNHDA and CDR2 SQIVND (reference sequence). Written as DNA, the CDR3 is TGTGCCACCGCTGGAAGGGTGACTGAAGCTTTCTTT. Its translation: CATAGRVTEAFF. The full variable domain, completed using reference TRBV19 and TRBJ1-1, is DGGITQSPKYLFRKEGQNVTLSCEQNLNHDAMYWYRQDPGQGLRLIYYSQIVNDFQKGDIAEGYSVSREKKESFPLTVTSAQKNPTAFYLCATAGRVTEAFFGQGTRLTVV.

The V gene is TRBV6-4, the J gene TRBJ2-1, with 11 bases lining up with TRBD2. The CDR3 has 16 residues. The V segment lost 3 bases and the J segment 5 bases; nucleotides outside the gene matches: 6. Germline CDR1 and CDR2: MRHNA and SNTAGT. The CDR3 coding sequence is TGTGCCAGCAGTGATTCCGGGACTAGCGGCCACAATGAGCAGTTCTTC. Amino acid sequence: CASSDSGTSGHNEQFF.

The V gene is TRBV5-1, the J gene TRBJ2-5; D may be TRBD1 or TRBD2 (5 bases each). The CDR3 totals 15 residues. CDR1 is SGHRS, CDR2 YFSETQ, per germline. V lost 3 bases, J lost 2 bases, and 14 bases lay in between. This CDR3 reads CASSWKGTSQETQYF. CDR3 bases: TGCGCCAGCAGCTGGAAAGGGACGTCGCAAGAGACCCAGTACTTC.

The chain recombines TRBV28 with TRBJ1-4; D may be TRBD1 (5 bases). Germline values: CDR1 MDHEN, CDR2 SYDVKM. The germline V and J ends were trimmed by 5 bases and 0 bases, with 16 bases remaining between them. CDR3 length: 17 residues. CDR3 in DNA: TGTGCCAGCAGTGCATTAACAGGTTTTCCAACTAATGAAAAACTGTTTTTT. Translated, it gives CASSALTGFPTNEKLFF.

The CDR3 loop reads CASSFTGGNGYTF. The CDR3, as DNA: TGTGCCAGCAGTTTCACAGGTGGAAATGGCTACACCTTC. The chain joins TRBV27 to TRBJ1-2; tentatively, D is TRBD1 (5 bases). Trimming took off 3 bases at V and 6 bases at J, with 11 bases between the two ends. The CDR3 length is 13 residues. Germline CDR1 reads MNHEY; CDR2 reads SMNVEV (reference sequence).

CDR3 sequence: CASSLGGGANVLTF. The DNA for the CDR3 is TGTGCCAGCAGCTTAGGAGGGGGGGCCAACGTCCTGACTTTC. The rearrangement uses TRBV7-9 and TRBJ2-6, with TRBD2 as a possible D gene (5 bases). This CDR3 spans 14 amino acids. Germline V gene sequence: CDR1 SEHNR, CDR2 FQNEAQ (reference sequence). Trimming cost V 1 base and J 4 bases, with 5 bases left between them.

The J gene is TRBJ1-5, the V gene TRBV7-2, with 8 bases identical to TRBD1. The length of the CDR3 is 16 residues. V shed 3 bases, J shed 5 bases, and the junction held 9 bases outside the gene matches. Germline CDR1 reads SGHTA; CDR2 reads FQGNSA. The CDR3, as DNA: TGTGCCAGCAGCTTCCGACAGGGGAGAAGGTATCAGCCCCAGCATTTT. Translation: CASSFRQGRRYQPQHF. The full variable domain, with the rest looked up from reference TRBV7-2 and TRBJ1-5, is GAGVSQSPSNKVTEKGKDVELRCDPISGHTALYWYRQSLGQGLEFLIYFQGNSAPDKSGLPSDRFSAERTGGSVSTLTIQRTQQEDSAVYLCASSFRQGRRYQPQHFGDGTRLSIL.

The chain carries TRBV7-2 and TRBJ1-1; maybe TRBD1 (5 bases). CDR3 length: 14 residues. Between the trimmed V and J ends, which lost 1 base and 11 bases, there was a span of 17 bases. CDR1 is SGHTA and CDR2 is FQGNSA in the germline V gene. The CDR3 loop is CASSLEASGTMAFF. CDR3 nucleotide sequence: TGTGCCAGCAGCTTAGAGGCCTCCGGGACCATGGCTTTCTTT.

The chain links TRBV6-1 to TRBJ1-1, with 8 bases aligning to TRBD1. Germline CDR1 MNHNS, CDR2 SASEGT. CDR3 length: 12 amino acids. J gave up 10 bases and V 3 bases, and 4 bases lay outside the gene matches. The CDR3 DNA reads TGTGCCAGCAGTGATGGGGACAGGACAGCTTTCTTT. Its translation is CASSDGDRTAFF.

CDR3 sequence reads: CASSTTVNTEAFF. CDR3 DNA: TGTGCCAGCAGCACGACAGTGAACACTGAAGCTTTCTTT. The chain joins TRBV6-5 to TRBJ1-1, with D possibly matching TRBD1 (5 bases). The CDR3 length is 13 residues. V lost 6 bases and J lost 0, with 8 bases in between. Germline V gene sequence: CDR1 MNHEY, CDR2 SVGAGI.

This sequence joins TRBV7-9 and TRBJ1-3; D might be TRBD1 (5 bases). Trimming shortened V by 2 bases and J by 3 bases, and 14 bases separated the two germline ends. The CDR3 spans 16 residues. Looked up from germline, CDR1 is SEHNR and CDR2 is FQNEAQ (reference sequence). The CDR3 region has the DNA TGTGCCAGCAGCTTAAATGTCGGGGCGAGTGGAAACACCATATATTTT. It codes for CASSLNVGASGNTIYF.

The chain combines TRBV19 with TRBJ1-5; D is uncertain. The CDR3 covers 15 residues. V lost 6 bases and J lost 0, with 12 bases in between. Germline V CDR1 and CDR2: LNHDA, SQIVND (reference sequence). In DNA form, the CDR3 reads TGTGCCAGTAGCTCAGGACGGATTAGCAATCAGCCCCAGCATTTT. Translating gives CASSSGRISNQPQHF.

V gene TRBV6-8 combines with J gene TRBJ1-5; D might be TRBD1 (6 bases). V dropped 5 bases and J dropped 2 bases, with 16 bases sitting between them. Germline lookup yields CDR1 MNHGY and CDR2 SAAAGT. The CDR3 has 16 residues. CDR3 loop: CASSTGGPWRNQPQHF. CDR3 in DNA: TGTGCCAGCAGTACCGGGGGCCCGTGGCGCAATCAGCCCCAGCATTTT.

The sample holds a few counts of this clone. The chain links TRBV6-5 to TRBJ1-1, with 8 bases aligning to TRBD1. The junction had 3 bases not matched to a gene; V was cut back by 4 bases and J by 5 bases. Germline V gives CDR1 MNHEY, CDR2 SVGAGI. There are 13 residues in the CDR3. CDR3 coding DNA: TGTGCCAGCAGTTCGCAGGGGGCGACTGAAGCTTTCTTT. This codes for CASSSQGATEAFF.